The next 5 T cell receptor beta chains were all read from a single sample in a study of blood T cell repertoires in COVID-19 (dated by TCRdb to 2020 to 2021). Library preparation employed the immunoSEQ multiplex PCR assay. TCRdb limited this immuneACCESS table to in-frame rearrangements with V and J called. A share of clones is missing; checked studies link under half to unresolved V genes, and the rest is unexplained. The sample table lists about 160,000 clones, around 90% of them with a count of one. In total, the top ten clones hold roughly 2% of the sample. Sequencing was performed on peripheral blood. These receptors all stem from a young man with acute or convalescent COVID-19.

This clone occurred a few times. The sample has other DNA sequences that encode this CDR3 too. The V gene is TRBV9, the J gene TRBJ1-3; 9 nucleotides line up with TRBD1. This CDR3 has 15 amino acids. The germline gives CDR1 SGDLS, CDR2 YYNGEE. Trimming took 3 bases from V and 4 from J; bases not matched to a gene: 5. CDR3 sequence reads: CASSGRDREGNTIYF. Written as DNA, the CDR3 is TGTGCCAGCAGCGGCCGGGACAGGGAGGGAAACACCATATATTTT.

The gene calls are TRBV5-1 and TRBJ2-3, with D unresolved. The ends were cut back, 0 bases at V and 1 base at J, with 15 bases in the middle. The CDR3 totals 17 residues. Germline CDR1 is SGHRS and CDR2 is YFSETQ. CDR3 in DNA: TGCGCCAGCAGCTTGGAGAAGCTCAACCAACGCACAGATACGCAGTATTTT. This sequence encodes CASSLEKLNQRTDTQYF.

V is TRBV6-1 and J is TRBJ1-1; perhaps TRBD1 as D (6 bases). V lost 11 bases to trimming and J lost 6 bases, with 22 bases between them. This CDR3 spans 14 amino acids. Germline V CDR1 and CDR2: MNHNS, SASEGT. In DNA form, the CDR3 reads TGTGCCGGAAGCCGGGACATCTTGAGCGCTGAAGCTTTCTTT. Translating it yields CAGSRDILSAEAFF.

This chain links TRBV24-1 with TRBJ2-5; perhaps TRBD1 as D (5 bases). With 10 bases removed from V and 1 base from J, the gap between germline ends came to 15 bases. Germline-derived CDR1 and CDR2 are KGHDR and SFDVKD. There are 14 residues in the CDR3. The CDR3 spells CATGDSRGQETQYF. DNA of the CDR3: TGTGCCACAGGAGACTCTAGGGGCCAAGAGACCCAGTACTTC.

The rearrangement links TRBV4-2 to TRBJ1-3; TRBD1 is a possible D gene (5 bases). The V end lost 0 bases, the J end lost 5 bases, and 8 bases lay between the germline ends. The CDR3 sequence is 14 residues long. Germline V gene sequence: CDR1 LGHNA, CDR2 YNFKEQ. CDR3 sequence reads: CASSQEHRRNTIYF. The CDR3 DNA reads TGTGCCAGCAGCCAAGAACACAGGAGAAACACCATATATTTT.